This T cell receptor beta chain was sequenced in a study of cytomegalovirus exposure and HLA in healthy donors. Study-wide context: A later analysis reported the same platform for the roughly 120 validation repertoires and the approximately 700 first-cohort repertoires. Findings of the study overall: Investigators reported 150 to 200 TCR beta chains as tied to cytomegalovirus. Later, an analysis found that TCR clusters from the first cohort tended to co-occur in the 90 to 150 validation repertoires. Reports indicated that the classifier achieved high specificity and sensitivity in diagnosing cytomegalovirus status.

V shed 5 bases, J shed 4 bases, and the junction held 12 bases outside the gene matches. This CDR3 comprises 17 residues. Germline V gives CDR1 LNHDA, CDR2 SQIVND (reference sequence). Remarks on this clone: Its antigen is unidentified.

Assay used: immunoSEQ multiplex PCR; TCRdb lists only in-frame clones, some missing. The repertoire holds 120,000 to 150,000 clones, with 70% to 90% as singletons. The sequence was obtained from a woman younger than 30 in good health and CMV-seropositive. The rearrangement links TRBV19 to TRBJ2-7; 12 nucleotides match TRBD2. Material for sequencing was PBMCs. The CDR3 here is CASSSGLAGTKGYEQYF. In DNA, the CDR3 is TGTGCCAGTAGTTCAGGACTAGCGGGAACGAAGGGATACGAGCAGTACTTC.